This TCR beta chain was identified in a study of Graves' ophthalmopathy and Graves' hyperthyroidism. CDR1 and CDR2 (germline): SGHRS, YFSETQ. This CDR3 contains 15 residues. The ends lost 4 bases at V and 6 bases at J; junction bases unmatched: 10. The study amplified TCR beta CDR3 regions using RNA transcripts. Second-round multiplex PCR came after a first-round RT-PCR that employed HTBI primers. MiXCR was run by TCRdb on the multiplex PCR reads, yielding one entry per CDR3 protein. The sample records some 1.1 million distinct CDR3 sequences, less than 45% being singletons. Aged 18 to 65, the patients with hyperthyroidism had under 2 months' duration and were newly diagnosed. Exclusion covered patients with other autoimmune diseases or uncontrolled infections (as well as pregnancy or lactation). This clonotype came up many times.

The TCR comes from an adult man with Graves' hyperthyroidism. Sequenced sample: peripheral blood or thyroid tissue (not recorded which). The chain uses TRBV5-1 and TRBJ1-2, with 9 bases that match TRBD1. CDR3 sequence (DNA): TGCGCCAGCAGCACCCGACAGGGGGAAGTTGATGGCTACACCTTC. Its translation: CASSTRQGEVDGYTF. The variable domain in full, completed from reference TRBV5-1 and TRBJ1-2, reads KAGVTQTPRYLIKTRGQQVTLSCSPISGHRSVSWYQQTPGQGLQFLFEYFSETQRNKGNFPGRFSGRQFSNSRSEMNVSTLELGDSALYLCASSTRQGEVDGYTFGSGTRLTVV.